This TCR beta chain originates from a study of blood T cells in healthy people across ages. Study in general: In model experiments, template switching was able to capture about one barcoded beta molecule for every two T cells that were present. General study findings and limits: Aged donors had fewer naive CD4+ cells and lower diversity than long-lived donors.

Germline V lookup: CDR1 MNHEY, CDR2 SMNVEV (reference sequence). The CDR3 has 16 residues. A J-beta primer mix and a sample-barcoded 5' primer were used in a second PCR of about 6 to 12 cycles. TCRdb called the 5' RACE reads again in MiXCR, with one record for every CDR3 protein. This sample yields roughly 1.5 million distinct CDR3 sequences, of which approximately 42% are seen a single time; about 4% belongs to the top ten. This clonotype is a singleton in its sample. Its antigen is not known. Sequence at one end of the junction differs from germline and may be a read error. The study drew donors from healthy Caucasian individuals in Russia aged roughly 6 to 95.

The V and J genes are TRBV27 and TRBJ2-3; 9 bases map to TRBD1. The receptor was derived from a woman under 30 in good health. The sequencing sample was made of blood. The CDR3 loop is CVSSVSWTGDSDTQYF. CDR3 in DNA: TGTGTCAGCAGTGTATCTTGGACAGGGGACTCAGATACGCAGTATTTT.